These 6 T cell receptor beta chains came from one sample sequenced in a study of cytomegalovirus exposure and HLA in healthy donors. The PCR used 60 Vbeta and 13 Jbeta primers. The protocol was immunoSEQ multiplex PCR, while the TCRdb copy is restricted to in-frame clones and leaves out a portion. The data contain fewer than 200,000 clones, 70% to 85% of them seen just once; the ten biggest clones take up around 4%. Material: PBMCs. The receptor set was obtained from a man aged 40-49 years in good health and CMV-seronegative.

J is TRBJ1-1 and V is TRBV10-1, with TRBD1 matching 8 bases. V dropped 6 bases and J dropped 4; count of bases not matched to a gene: 1. This CDR3 is 12 amino acids long. Germline CDR1 and CDR2: WNHNN and SYGVQD (reference sequence). The chain's CDR3 is CASSTGGTEAFF. DNA of the CDR3: TGCGCCAGCAGCACAGGGGGCACTGAAGCTTTCTTT.

The table lists this clone with a few counts. The V gene is TRBV4-1, the J gene TRBJ1-1, with D possibly TRBD1 on 5 matching bases. Germline CDR1 MGHRA, CDR2 YSYEKL. V was cut by 4 bases and J by 6 bases, with 12 bases left in between. The CDR3 runs 13 residues. The CDR3 nucleotides read TGCGCCAGCAGCCTCGAAGGACACCCTGAAGCTTTCTTT. Amino acids: CASSLEGHPEAFF.

This sequence joins TRBV27 and TRBJ2-7, with D maybe TRBD1 (6 bases). Germline CDR1 is MNHEY and CDR2 is SMNVEV (reference sequence). There are 13 residues in the CDR3. Trimming left V 7 bases short and J 2 bases short, with 12 bases between. The CDR3 protein is CASKHRVTYEQYF. The DNA for the CDR3 is TGTGCCAGCAAACACAGGGTAACCTACGAGCAGTACTTC.

This chain connects TRBV19 to TRBJ1-2; TRBD1 is a possible D gene (5 bases). Per the germline V gene, CDR1 is LNHDA and CDR2 is SQIVND (reference sequence). V was clipped by 11 bases and J by 7 bases, with 17 bases between them. The CDR3 length is 12 residues. The CDR3, as DNA: TGTGCCGTCATGGGGGGTTTGGTTGGCTACACCTTC. Encoded protein: CAVMGGLVGYTF.

V is TRBV9 and J is TRBJ2-1; perhaps TRBD1 as D (5 bases). The CDR3 has 12 amino acids. Germline CDR1 reads SGDLS; CDR2 reads YYNGEE. V was pared by 0 bases and J by 12 bases, with 10 bases between. The CDR3 bases are TGTGCCAGCAGCGTAGGGTCCCAGGGGCAGTTCTTC. Amino acids: CASSVGSQGQFF.

This clone has a handful of counts. The rearrangement links TRBV6-6 to TRBJ2-3; TRBD2 agrees at 9 bases. This CDR3 has 15 amino acids. CDR1 and CDR2 from the germline V gene are MNHNY and SVGAGI (reference sequence). The V and J ends lost 2 bases and 5 bases, in that order; junction bases with no gene match: 5. The CDR3 protein is CASSYGAGGGDTQYF. CDR3 nucleotides: TGTGCCAGCAGTTACGGTGCGGGGGGGGGAGATACGCAGTATTTT.